One sample yielded the 2 T cell receptor beta chains listed below, sequenced in a study of blood T cell repertoires in COVID-19. Produced via immunoSEQ multiplex PCR; TCRdb's table is partial and in-frame only. The sample contains over 200,000 clones, 85% to 90% of which appear only once. Sequenced material: PBMCs or T cells enriched from blood (not recorded which). These receptor sequences come from a woman in her forties or fifties in a cohort exposed to, infected with or recovered from COVID-19 (not recorded which).

The chain combines TRBV4-3 with TRBJ2-3, with a tentative D call TRBD2 (6 bases). V lost 0 bases and J 4 bases, leaving 11 bases between the germline ends. The germline CDR1 and CDR2 sequences are LGHNA and YSLEER. CDR3 length: 15 residues. In DNA form, the CDR3 reads TGCGCCAGCAGCCAAGATCTACTAGCCTCAGATACGCAGTATTTT. Translation gives CASSQDLLASDTQYF.

The rearrangement uses TRBV18 and TRBJ1-2; D uncertain. Trimming removed 6 bases at V and 2 bases at J, with 13 bases between. Germline V gene data show CDR1 as KGHSH and CDR2 as LQKENI. This CDR3 region has 14 residues. CDR3 sequence: CASSSPPENYGYTF. CDR3 bases: TGTGCCAGCTCCTCACCGCCGGAGAACTATGGCTACACCTTC.